Listed here are 17 T cell receptor beta chains from one sample, sequenced in a study of a mutant IDH1 vaccine in newly diagnosed glioma. The data were produced by immunoSEQ multiplex PCR, yet TCRdb's version contains in-frame clones alone and is incomplete. The table includes around 89,000 clones, around four fifths detected once. Time point indicated: baseline, week 1 (first vaccination visit). Treatment in this sample: pre-vaccination baseline after standard-of-care therapy. This specimen consisted of PBMCs, obtained from a glioma patient treated with radiotherapy, temozolomide or both. Source of these receptors: a woman aged 45-65 years with glioma.

This clone ranks as medium-sized. Here the CDR3 reads CASSPGQGYEQYF. The CDR3 DNA follows: TGTGCCAGCAGCCCAGGACAGGGCTACGAGCAGTACTTC. This chain connects TRBV9 to TRBJ2-7, with 8 bases identical to TRBD1. CDR1 and CDR2 from the germline V gene are SGDLS and YYNGEE. There are 13 residues in the CDR3. V trimming: 4 bases; J trimming: 3 bases; junction bases outside the gene matches: 3.

The chain carries TRBV28 and TRBJ1-4, with no clear D. This CDR3 is built from 13 residues. Germline V lookup: CDR1 MDHEN, CDR2 SYDVKM. Trimming pared 10 bases from V and 1 base from J, leaving 10 bases between. CDR3: CATRRGTNEKLFF. Written as DNA, the CDR3 is TGTGCCACCCGGCGGGGAACTAATGAAAAACTGTTTTTT.

The chain employs TRBV4-2 and TRBJ2-3; D is unresolved. V dropped 0 bases and J dropped 3 bases, with 4 bases sitting between them. From germline, CDR1 is LGHNA and CDR2 YNFKEQ. This CDR3 contains 13 residues. The CDR3 loop is CASSQEGTDTQYF. The CDR3 region has the DNA TGTGCCAGCAGCCAAGAGGGGACAGATACGCAGTATTTT.

The chain carries TRBV6-5 and TRBJ1-1; D remains ambiguous. V was cut by 6 bases and J by 0 bases, with 11 bases left in between. Per the germline V gene, CDR1 is MNHEY and CDR2 is SVGAGI. CDR3 length: 14 amino acids. The CDR3 loop is CASRPQFMNTEAFF. The CDR3 coding sequence is TGTGCCAGCAGACCACAGTTCATGAACACTGAAGCTTTCTTT.

This chain links TRBV21-1 with TRBJ2-7; whether TRBD1, the table's D call, matches the DNA was not checked. TRBV21-1 constitutes a pseudogene. CDR3 size: 18 residues. The CDR3 reads CASTLPLMDRGITYEQYF. CDR3 in DNA: TGTGCCAGCACCCTTCCACTTATGGACAGGGGGATCACCTACGAGCAGTACTTC.

This clone has only one observation. The same CDR3 arises from other DNA sequences in this sample as well. DNA for the CDR3: TGCAGCGTGGAGGGCAGCTCCTACGAGCAGTACTTC. It translates to CSVEGSSYEQYF. The chain employs TRBV29-1 and TRBJ2-7; tentative D call: TRBD2 (6 bases). This CDR3 region has 12 residues. V gave up 6 bases and J gave up 0 bases, with 9 bases separating them. Germline V gene sequence: CDR1 SQVTM, CDR2 ANQGSEA.

J is TRBJ2-5 and V is TRBV5-1; D perhaps matches TRBD1 (6 bases). The germline V and J ends were trimmed by 0 bases and 7 bases, with 13 bases remaining between them. Per germline, CDR1 SGHRS and CDR2 YFSETQ. This CDR3 comprises 14 residues. CDR3: CASSLGQVVGTQYF. The DNA for the CDR3 is TGCGCCAGCAGCTTGGGACAGGTGGTAGGGACCCAGTACTTC.

This clone was seen only once. This chain uses TRBV7-9 with TRBJ1-1; no reliable D call. V lost 4 bases, J lost 4 bases, and 16 bases lay in between. Germline CDR1 and CDR2: SEHNR and FQNEAQ (reference sequence). The CDR3 totals 15 residues. This CDR3 is CASSSPGSPGTEAFF. The CDR3 region has the DNA TGTGCCAGCAGCTCCCCCGGGTCCCCTGGCACTGAAGCTTTCTTT.

This chain connects TRBV9 to TRBJ2-7; possibly TRBD1 for D (6 bases). This CDR3 is 16 amino acids long. V was clipped by 0 bases and J by 0 bases, with 13 bases between them. The V gene's germline CDR1 is SGDLS and CDR2 YYNGEE. CDR3 loop: CASSVGQGISSYEQYF. The CDR3 DNA follows: TGTGCCAGCAGCGTAGGTCAGGGGATCAGCTCCTACGAGCAGTACTTC.

The chain has TRBV28 and TRBJ2-7; 7 bases agree with TRBD1. Germline trimming cut 6 bases from V and 4 bases from J; bases unmatched to any gene: 9. The CDR3 spans 14 residues. From germline, CDR1 is MDHEN and CDR2 SYDVKM. CDR3 sequence: CASSSGDRDYEQYF. Written as DNA, the CDR3 is TGTGCCAGCAGCTCAGGAGACAGGGATTACGAGCAGTACTTC.

The chain carries TRBV19 and TRBJ2-7, with TRBD1 identical over 7 bases. V shed 7 bases and J 5 bases; nucleotides not matched to a gene: 14. Germline CDR1 and CDR2: LNHDA and SQIVND (reference sequence). This CDR3 contains 15 residues. The CDR3 nucleotides read TGTGCCAGTACCCTCGGACAGGCCCGGAAGAACGAGCAGTACTTC. Protein product: CASTLGQARKNEQYF.

The chain recombines TRBV19 with TRBJ1-5; no clear D gene. Germline CDR1 LNHDA, CDR2 SQIVND (reference sequence). Trimming removed 3 bases at V and 5 bases at J, with 11 bases between. This CDR3 is built from 14 residues. CDR3: CASSISAVHQPQHF. The CDR3 DNA reads TGTGCCAGTAGTATTTCGGCGGTTCATCAGCCCCAGCATTTT.

V gene TRBV7-3 combines with J gene TRBJ1-1; D is undetermined. The CDR3 has 13 residues. V lost 1 base, J lost 1 base, and 4 bases lay in between. Germline-derived CDR1 and CDR2 are SGHTA and FQGTGA. As DNA, the CDR3 is TGTGCCAGCAGCTTAAATTCGAACACTGAAGCTTTCTTT. This gives the protein CASSLNSNTEAFF.

This clone came up once. CDR3: CAISEGAQPQHF. CDR3 coding DNA: TGTGCCATCAGTGAAGGGGCTCAGCCCCAGCATTTT. The chain employs TRBV10-3 and TRBJ1-5; perhaps TRBD1 as D (5 bases). This CDR3 is 12 amino acids long. Germline-derived CDR1 and CDR2 are ENHRY and SYGVKD. Trimming stripped 3 bases from V and 6 bases from J, with 6 bases between.

The gene calls are TRBV7-9 and TRBJ1-2, with no clear D. The CDR3 is 12 residues long. V lost 2 bases and J lost 8, with 9 bases in between. Germline CDR1 SEHNR, CDR2 FQNEAQ (reference sequence). DNA for the CDR3: TGTGCCAGCAGCTTAAGCCTTGGAGGCTACACCTTC. Residues: CASSLSLGGYTF.

This clone was found a few times. The genes are TRBV19 and TRBJ1-1; D is unresolved. Trimming stripped 8 bases from V and 3 bases from J, with 10 bases between. This CDR3 contains 12 residues. CDR1 is LNHDA, CDR2 SQIVND, per germline (reference sequence). In DNA form, the CDR3 reads TGTGCCAGTGCGGGCCGGTACACTGAAGCTTTCTTT. It specifies CASAGRYTEAFF.

The chain combines TRBV7-9 with TRBJ1-4, with D perhaps matching TRBD1 (5 bases). Looked up from germline, CDR1 is SEHNR and CDR2 is FQNEAQ (reference sequence). Between the trimmed V and J ends, which lost 1 base and 0 bases, there was a span of 6 bases. CDR3 length: 15 residues. DNA for the CDR3: TGTGCCAGCAGCTTAGAAGGGGCAACTAATGAAAAACTGTTTTTT. Translated, it gives CASSLEGATNEKLFF. The variable domain in full, with the rest retrieved from reference TRBV7-9 and TRBJ1-4, is DTGVSQNPRHKITKRGQNVTFRCDPISEHNRLYWYRQTLGQGPEFLTYFQNEAQLEKSRLLSDRFSAERPKGSFSTLEIQRTEQGDSAMYLCASSLEGATNEKLFFGSGTQLSVL.